The TCR beta chain under discussion was sequenced for a study of blood T cell repertoires in COVID-19. Whole-study context: T cells, B-cell-depleted T cells, or PBMCs supplied cDNA or gDNA.

Original methodology: Estimation of nucleated cell counts relied on the amplification of reference gene primers. Sequencing used immunoSEQ multiplex PCR; TCRdb keeps in-frame clones, though not all of them. That table gives V, J and clone size, and the DNA gave D and trimming. The sample contains 310,000 or so clones, about four fifths of which appear only once. The V end was cut by 4 bases, the J end by 9 bases, with 10 bases between. The CDR3 is 13 residues long. The germline V gene encodes CDR1 LGHNT and CDR2 FRNRAP. The source material was peripheral blood. The chain employs TRBV12-5 and TRBJ1-6; D gene uncertain. This TCR came from a woman aged 45-60 years with acute or convalescent COVID-19. Written as DNA, the CDR3 is TGTGCTAGTGGTTCCGTACTAAGTTCACCCCTCCACTTT. Translated, it gives CASGSVLSSPLHF. Full variable domain (remainder filled in from reference TRBV12-5 and TRBJ1-6): DARVTQTPRHKVTEMGQEVTMRCQPILGHNTVFWYRQTMMQGLELLAYFRNRAPLDDSGMPKDRFSAEMPDATLATLKIQPSEPRDSAVYFCASGSVLSSPLHFGNGTRLTVT.